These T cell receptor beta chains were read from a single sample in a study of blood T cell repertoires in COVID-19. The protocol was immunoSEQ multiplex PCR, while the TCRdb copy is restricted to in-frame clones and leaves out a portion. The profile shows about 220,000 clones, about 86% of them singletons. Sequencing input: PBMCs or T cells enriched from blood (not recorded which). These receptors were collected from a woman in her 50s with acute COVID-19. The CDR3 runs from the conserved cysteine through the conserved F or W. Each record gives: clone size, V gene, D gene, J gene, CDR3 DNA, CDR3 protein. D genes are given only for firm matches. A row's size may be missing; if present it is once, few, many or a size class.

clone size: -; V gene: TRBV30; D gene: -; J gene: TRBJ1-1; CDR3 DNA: TGTGCCTGGAGTCAGGTTTCGAACACTGAAGCTTTCTTT; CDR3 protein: CAWSQVSNTEAFF
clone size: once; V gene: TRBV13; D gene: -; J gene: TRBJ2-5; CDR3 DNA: TGTGCCAGCAGCTTGTCGCTGAGGGAGGTCTCCGAGGGGGAGACCCAGTACTTC; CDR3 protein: CASSLSLREVSEGETQYF
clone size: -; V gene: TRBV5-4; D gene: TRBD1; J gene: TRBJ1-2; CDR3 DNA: TGTGCCAGCAGCTTGAACAGGGGCAGTAATGGCTACACCTTC; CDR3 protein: CASSLNRGSNGYTF
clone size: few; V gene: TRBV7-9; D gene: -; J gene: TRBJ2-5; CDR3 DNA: TGTGCCAGCACCCCGGGAAGTCAAGAGACCCAGTACTTC; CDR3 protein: CASTPGSQETQYF
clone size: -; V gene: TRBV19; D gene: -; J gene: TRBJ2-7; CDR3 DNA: TGTGCCAGTACCGCGTCACCACCGTCCTACGAGCAGTACTTC; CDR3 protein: CASTASPPSYEQYF
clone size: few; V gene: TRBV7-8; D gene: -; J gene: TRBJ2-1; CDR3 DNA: TGTGCCAGCAGCTCCTCGGTACTTGAGCAGTTCTTC; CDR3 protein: CASSSSVLEQFF
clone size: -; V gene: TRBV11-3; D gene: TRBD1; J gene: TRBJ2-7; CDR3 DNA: TGTGCCAGCAGCCTACACCGGGACAGAAACTACGAGCAGTACTTC; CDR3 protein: CASSLHRDRNYEQYF
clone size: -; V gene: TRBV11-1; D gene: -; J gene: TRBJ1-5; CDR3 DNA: TGTGCCAGCAGCTTGGACAGTAGCAATCAGCCCCAGCATTTT; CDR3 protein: CASSLDSSNQPQHF
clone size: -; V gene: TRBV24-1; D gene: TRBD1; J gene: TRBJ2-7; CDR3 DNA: TGTGCCACCAGACGACAGGGGGATCCCTACGAGCAGTACTTC; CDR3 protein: CATRRQGDPYEQYF
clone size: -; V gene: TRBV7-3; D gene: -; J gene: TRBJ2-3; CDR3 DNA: TGTGCCAGCAGCTCTACAGGCACGCCTACAGATACGCAGTATTTT; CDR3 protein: CASSSTGTPTDTQYF
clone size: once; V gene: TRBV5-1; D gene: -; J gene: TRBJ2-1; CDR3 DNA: TGCGCCAGCAGCCCGGGTAGCGGATTTTACAATGAGCAGTTCTTC; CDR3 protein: CASSPGSGFYNEQFF
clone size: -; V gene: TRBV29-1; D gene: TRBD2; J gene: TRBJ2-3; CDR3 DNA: TGCAGCGTTGAAGACCTAGCGGGACCGTGGACAGATACGCAGTATTTT; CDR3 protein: CSVEDLAGPWTDTQYF
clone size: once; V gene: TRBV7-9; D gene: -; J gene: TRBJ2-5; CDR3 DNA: TGTGCCAGCAGCTTAGCCTATGAGGAGACCCAGTACTTC; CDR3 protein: CASSLAYEETQYF
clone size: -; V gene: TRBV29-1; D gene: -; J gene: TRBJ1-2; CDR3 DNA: TGCAGCGTTGCTGGGGGGGAAGTTAACTATGGCTACACCTTC; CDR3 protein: CSVAGGEVNYGYTF
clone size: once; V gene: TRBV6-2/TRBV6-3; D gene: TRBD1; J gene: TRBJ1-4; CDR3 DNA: TGTGCCAGCAGACCTGACAGGGGACGAGCTAATGAAAAACTGTTTTTT; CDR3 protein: CASRPDRGRANEKLFF
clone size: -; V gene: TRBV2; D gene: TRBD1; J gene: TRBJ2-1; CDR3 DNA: TGTGCCAGCAGACTCGGGGCGGGACAGGCTTACAATGAGCAGTTCTTC; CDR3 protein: CASRLGAGQAYNEQFF
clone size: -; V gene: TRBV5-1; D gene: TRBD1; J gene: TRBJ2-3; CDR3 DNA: TGCGCCAGCAGCTTGGGACAGGGGCTCTGGGATACGCAGTATTTT; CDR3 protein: CASSLGQGLWDTQYF
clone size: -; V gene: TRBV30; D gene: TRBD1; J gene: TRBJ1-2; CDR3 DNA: TGTGCCTGGAGTGTACCGACAGGGGGAGGCTATGGCTACACCTTC; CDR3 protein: CAWSVPTGGGYGYTF
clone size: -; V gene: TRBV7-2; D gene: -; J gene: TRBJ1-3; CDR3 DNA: TGTGCCAGCAGCTTAGCGCTGCAGGTTGCTGGAAACACCATATATTTT; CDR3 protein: CASSLALQVAGNTIYF
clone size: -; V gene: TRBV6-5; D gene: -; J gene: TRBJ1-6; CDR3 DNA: TGTGCCAGCAGTTATGGAGGCCCTACCTATAATTCACCCCTCCACTTT; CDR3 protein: CASSYGGPTYNSPLHF
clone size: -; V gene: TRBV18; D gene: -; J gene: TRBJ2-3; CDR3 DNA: TGTGCCAGCTCACCAGACTATCGTAGCACAGATACGCAGTATTTT; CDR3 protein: CASSPDYRSTDTQYF
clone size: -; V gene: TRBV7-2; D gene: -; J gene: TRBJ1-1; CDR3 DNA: TGTGCCAGCAGCTTAGGGGCCCGGGGTCGGACTGAAGCTTTCTTT; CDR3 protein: CASSLGARGRTEAFF
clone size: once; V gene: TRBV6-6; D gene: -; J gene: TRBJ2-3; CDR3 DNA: TGTGCCAGCAGTCTGACAGGGGCCGGGGGGGATACGCAGTATTTT; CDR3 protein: CASSLTGAGGDTQYF
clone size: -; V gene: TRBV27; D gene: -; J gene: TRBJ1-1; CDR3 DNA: TGTGCCAGCAGTTTAAGGGGTAGGTTGAGAAACACTGAAGCTTTCTTT; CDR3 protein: CASSLRGRLRNTEAFF
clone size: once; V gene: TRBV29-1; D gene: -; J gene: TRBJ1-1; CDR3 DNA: TGCAGCGTGCAAGAAGACGTACGGGAGAACACTGAAGCTTTCTTT; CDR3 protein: CSVQEDVRENTEAFF
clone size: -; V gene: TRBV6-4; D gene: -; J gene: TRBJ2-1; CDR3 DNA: TGTGCCAGCAGTGCGGGACTGATCTCCTACAATGAGCAGTTCTTC; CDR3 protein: CASSAGLISYNEQFF
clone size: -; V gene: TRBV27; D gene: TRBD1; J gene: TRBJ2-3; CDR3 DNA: TGTGCCAGCAGTCCTTACGGACAGGGCACAGATACGCAGTATTTT; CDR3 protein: CASSPYGQGTDTQYF
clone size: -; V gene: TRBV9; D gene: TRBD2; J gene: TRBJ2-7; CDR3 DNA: TGTGCCAGCAGCGCGAGCGGGAGCCTCTCCTACGAGCAGTACTTC; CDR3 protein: CASSASGSLSYEQYF
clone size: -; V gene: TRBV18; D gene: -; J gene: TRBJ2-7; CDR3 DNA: TGTGCCAGCCACCACAACAGGGAAACTTCAGGGCTCTCCAGAACATTC; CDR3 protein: CASHHNRETSGLSRTF
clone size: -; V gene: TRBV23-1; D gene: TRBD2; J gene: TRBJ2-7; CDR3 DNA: TGCGCCAGCAGTCCGACGCTTAGACTAGCGCATTTGTACGAGCAGTACTTC; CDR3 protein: CASSPTLRLAHLYEQYF
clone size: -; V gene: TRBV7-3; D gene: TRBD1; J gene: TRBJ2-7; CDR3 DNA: TGTGCCAGCAGCTTAACGGTACACAGGGGTGTCGAGCAGTACTTC; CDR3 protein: CASSLTVHRGVEQYF
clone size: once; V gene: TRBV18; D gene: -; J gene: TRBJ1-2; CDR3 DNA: TGTGCCAGCTCACCCCAGGGGATTCACTATGGCTACACCTTC; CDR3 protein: CASSPQGIHYGYTF
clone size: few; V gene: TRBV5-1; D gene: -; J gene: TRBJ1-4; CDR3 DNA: TGCGCCAGCAGCTTGAACACAGCAACTAATGAAAAACTGTTTTTT; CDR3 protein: CASSLNTATNEKLFF
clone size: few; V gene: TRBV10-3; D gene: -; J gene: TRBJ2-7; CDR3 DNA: TGTGCCATCAGTGAGGCGGACACTCCCTACGAGCAGTACTTC; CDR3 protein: CAISEADTPYEQYF